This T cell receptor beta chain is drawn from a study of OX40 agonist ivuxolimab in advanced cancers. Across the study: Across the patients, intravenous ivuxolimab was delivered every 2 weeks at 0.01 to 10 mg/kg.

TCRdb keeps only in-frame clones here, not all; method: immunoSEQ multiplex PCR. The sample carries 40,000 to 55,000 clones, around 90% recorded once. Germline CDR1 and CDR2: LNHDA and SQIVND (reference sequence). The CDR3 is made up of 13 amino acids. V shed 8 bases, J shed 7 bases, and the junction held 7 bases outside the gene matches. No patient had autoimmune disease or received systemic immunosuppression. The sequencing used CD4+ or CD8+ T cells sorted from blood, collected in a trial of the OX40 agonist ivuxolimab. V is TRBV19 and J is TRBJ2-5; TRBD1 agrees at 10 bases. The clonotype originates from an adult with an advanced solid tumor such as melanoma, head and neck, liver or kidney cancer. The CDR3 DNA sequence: TGTGCCAGTTGGGGAGGACAGGGGGGGACCCAGTACTTC. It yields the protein CASWGGQGGTQYF.